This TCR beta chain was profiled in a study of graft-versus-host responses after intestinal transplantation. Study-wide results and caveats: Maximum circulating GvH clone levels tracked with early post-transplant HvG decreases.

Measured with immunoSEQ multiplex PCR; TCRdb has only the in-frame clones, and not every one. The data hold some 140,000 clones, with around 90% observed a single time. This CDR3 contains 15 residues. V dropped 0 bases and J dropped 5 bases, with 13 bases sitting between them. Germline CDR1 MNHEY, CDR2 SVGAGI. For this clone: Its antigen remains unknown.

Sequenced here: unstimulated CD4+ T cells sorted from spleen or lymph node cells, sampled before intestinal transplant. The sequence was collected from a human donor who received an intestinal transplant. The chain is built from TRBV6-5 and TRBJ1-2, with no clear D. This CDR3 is CASSYSVRNYYGYTF. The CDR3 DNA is TGTGCCAGCAGTTACTCAGTCAGGAATTATTATGGCTACACCTTC.